Following are 19 T cell receptor beta chains from one sample sequenced in a study of PD-L1 blockade in urothelial cancer. Generated by immunoSEQ multiplex PCR, the TCRdb table keeps only in-frame clones and is missing some. This table has some 79,000 clones, roughly 82% appearing once. Source: PBMCs, taken around atezolizumab (anti-PD-L1) treatment. Source of these receptors: a man between 65 and 85 years old with urothelial cancer.

The rearrangement links TRBV18 to TRBJ2-5; D might be TRBD2 (5 bases). Trimming took 1 base from V and 7 from J, leaving 16 bases between them. Germline V lookup: CDR1 KGHSH, CDR2 LQKENI. This CDR3 has 15 amino acids. The CDR3 nucleotides read TGTGCCAGCTCACCACGGACGGGGTCCCGGGGGACCCAGTACTTC. Protein sequence: CASSPRTGSRGTQYF.

CDR3 in amino acids: CASSPREGTAYEQYF. The CDR3 DNA is TGTGCCAGCAGCCCCAGGGAGGGGACCGCCTACGAGCAGTACTTC. V usage is TRBV7-6 and J usage is TRBJ2-7; TRBD2 agrees at 7 bases. Germline V gene data show CDR1 as SGHVS and CDR2 as FNYEAQ. V shed 5 bases and J 2 bases; nucleotides not matched to a gene: 9. The CDR3 consists of 15 residues.

The chain has TRBV5-6 and TRBJ2-5, with 9 bases aligning to TRBD2. The CDR3 contains 14 residues. Germline V lookup: CDR1 SGHDT, CDR2 YYEEEE. V trimming: 0 bases; J trimming: 4 bases; junction bases outside the gene matches: 1. The DNA of the CDR3 is TGTGCCAGCAGCTTGGGAGCGGGGGGAGAGACCCAGTACTTC. It yields the protein CASSLGAGGETQYF.

CDR3 loop: CATSRDYTSGNNEQFF. The CDR3 DNA sequence: TGTGCCACCAGCAGAGATTATACTAGCGGGAACAATGAGCAGTTCTTC. The genes are TRBV15 and TRBJ2-1; 10 bases are shared with TRBD2. Trimming took 0 bases from V and 5 from J; bases not matched to a gene: 4. Germline CDR1 is LNHNV and CDR2 is YYDKDF (reference sequence). This CDR3 has 16 residues.

In nucleotides, the CDR3 is TGTGCCATCAGTCCGGGACAGGGGCTGTACGAGCAGTACTTC. It specifies CAISPGQGLYEQYF. The rearrangement uses TRBV10-3 and TRBJ2-7; 10 bases are shared with TRBD1. Germline-derived CDR1 and CDR2 are ENHRY and SYGVKD. The V gene end was trimmed by 5 bases and the J gene end by 4 bases; junction bases not matched to a gene: 5. There are 14 residues in the CDR3.

The chain combines TRBV2 with TRBJ2-3, with D possibly matching TRBD1 (5 bases). The V gene lost 5 bases and the J gene lost 0 bases, with 9 bases spanning the gap. This CDR3 has 14 residues. Germline assignment: CDR1 SNHLY and CDR2 FYNNEI. The CDR3 loop is CASSLGVSTDTQYF. The CDR3 bases are TGTGCCAGCAGTCTAGGGGTGAGCACAGATACGCAGTATTTT.

The genes are TRBV6-1 and TRBJ1-5, with D unresolved. The CDR3 extends over 16 amino acids. With 1 base removed from V and 6 bases from J, the gap between germline ends came to 16 bases. Per germline, CDR1 MNHNS and CDR2 SASEGT. Written as DNA, the CDR3 is TGTGCCAGCAGTGAAGTGGTTATAGCATCTCCTCAGCCCCAGCATTTT. This gives the protein CASSEVVIASPQPQHF.

The rearrangement links TRBV7-3 to TRBJ2-1; the D is unclear. The CDR3 has 14 residues. The V end lost 5 bases, the J end lost 0 bases, and 8 bases lay between the germline ends. Germline CDR1 reads SGHTA; CDR2 reads FQGTGA. The CDR3 sequence is CASSPLGSYNEQFF. DNA for the CDR3: TGTGCCAGCAGCCCCCTCGGCTCCTACAATGAGCAGTTCTTC. Full variable domain (rest looked up from reference TRBV7-3 and TRBJ2-1): GAGVSQTPSNKVTEKGKYVELRCDPISGHTALYWYRQSLGQGPEFLIYFQGTGAADDSGLPNDRFFAVRPEGSVSTLKIQRTERGDSAVYLCASSPLGSYNEQFFGPGTRLTVL.

This chain joins TRBV5-8 and TRBJ2-3; TRBD2 matches at 7 bases. Losses at the gene ends were 6 bases for V and 6 bases for J; bases not matched to a gene: 7. CDR3 size: 13 residues. Germline V gene sequence: CDR1 SGHTS, CDR2 YDEGEE. CDR3 sequence (DNA): TGTGCCAGCACCCTACGGGGGGAGGATACGCAGTATTTT. Residues: CASTLRGEDTQYF.

The chain couples TRBV10-2 to TRBJ1-4, with 8 positions matching TRBD1. Germline CDR1 reads WSHSY; CDR2 reads SAAADI. Trimming at V came to 3 bases and at J to 5 bases, leaving 5 bases not matched to a gene. The CDR3 has 15 residues. CDR3 protein: CASSDLQGGNEKLFF. The CDR3 DNA follows: TGCGCCAGCAGTGACCTACAGGGGGGAAATGAAAAACTGTTTTTT.

As DNA, the CDR3 is TGCAGCGTCTCGCCAACAGGGGGTGAGACCCAGTACTTC. Its translation: CSVSPTGGETQYF. The chain has TRBV29-1 and TRBJ2-5; 8 bases map to TRBD1. The germline V gene has CDR1 SQVTM and CDR2 ANQGSEA. This CDR3 is 13 amino acids long. The J segment lost 5 bases and the V segment lost 6 bases, leaving 8 bases of the junction unmatched.

A single count supports this clone. The J gene is TRBJ2-4, the V gene TRBV5-1; D gene ambiguous. From germline, CDR1 is SGHRS and CDR2 YFSETQ. With 0 bases removed from V and 0 bases from J, the gap between germline ends came to 13 bases. CDR3 length: 17 amino acids. CDR3 sequence reads: CASSLEPAPSAKNIQYF. The CDR3, as DNA: TGCGCCAGCAGCTTGGAACCTGCGCCGTCAGCCAAAAACATTCAGTACTTC.

The chain is built from TRBV10-3 and TRBJ1-2; 12 bases fit TRBD1. This CDR3 is 14 amino acids long. Per the germline V gene, CDR1 is ENHRY and CDR2 is SYGVKD. V lost 6 bases, J lost 8 bases, and 7 bases stayed unmatched. The CDR3 sequence is CAISTGTGGAGYTF. In nucleotides, the CDR3 is TGTGCCATCAGCACCGGGACAGGGGGCGCGGGCTACACCTTC.

The J gene is TRBJ2-2, the V gene TRBV4-3; TRBD1 aligns across 7 bases. The CDR3 totals 17 residues. Germline values: CDR1 LGHNA, CDR2 YSLEER. V shed 0 bases and J 3 bases; nucleotides not matched to a gene: 7. CDR3 in amino acids: CASSQDSGQADTGELFF. CDR3 sequence (DNA): TGCGCCAGCAGCCAAGACTCTGGACAGGCCGACACCGGGGAGCTGTTTTTT.

This chain connects TRBV2 to TRBJ2-3; tentative D call: TRBD1 (6 bases). Trimming cost V 8 bases and J 0 bases, with 21 bases left between them. The CDR3 runs 17 residues. The germline gives CDR1 SNHLY, CDR2 FYNNEI. This CDR3 reads CASGGPLTGQSTDTQYF. DNA for the CDR3: TGTGCCAGCGGCGGGCCTCTCACGGGACAAAGCACAGATACGCAGTATTTT.

This sequence joins TRBV9 and TRBJ2-1, with D possibly TRBD1 on 6 matching bases. This CDR3 has 15 amino acids. V was trimmed by 4 bases and J by 7 bases, leaving 18 bases between them. The germline gives CDR1 SGDLS, CDR2 YYNGEE. For the CDR3, the DNA is TGTGCCAGCAGCACCCTATCGCTACAGGGAAATGAGCAGTTCTTC. Residues: CASSTLSLQGNEQFF.

The chain joins TRBV2 to TRBJ1-4; the D gene is possibly TRBD1 (6 bases). The germline V gene has CDR1 SNHLY and CDR2 FYNNEI. This CDR3 contains 14 residues. Between the trimmed V and J ends, which lost 6 bases and 7 bases, there was a span of 15 bases. CDR3 sequence (DNA): TGTGCCAGCAGGTCCCAGGGAGGGGGTGAAAAACTGTTTTTT. As protein: CASRSQGGGEKLFF.

This clone was counted a few times. For the CDR3, the DNA is TGTGCCAGCAGCTTGCCAGGGAGGGCGTACTTC. This encodes CASSLPGRAYF. J is TRBJ2-7 and V is TRBV7-9, with 7 bases identical to TRBD2. From germline, CDR1 is SEHNR and CDR2 FQNEAQ (reference sequence). CDR3 length: 11 amino acids. Trimming removed 3 bases from V and 12 bases from J; junction bases left unmatched: 5.

The sample holds a few counts of this clone. The rearrangement links TRBV29-1 to TRBJ1-1; D gene unclear. The V gene lost 7 bases and the J gene lost 4 bases, with 13 bases spanning the gap. This CDR3 has 12 amino acids. The germline CDR1 and CDR2 sequences are SQVTM and ANQGSEA. In DNA form, the CDR3 reads TGCAGCGCCGACGGGTTGGGCACTGAAGCTTTCTTT. This gives the protein CSADGLGTEAFF.